This T cell receptor beta chain was recovered during a study of cytomegalovirus exposure and HLA in healthy donors. PCR used 60 Vbeta primers and 13 Jbeta primers. Authors' analysis steps: Tens of millions of unique TCR beta chains, roughly 11 million of them shared, were counted by a later analysis. The assay was immunoSEQ multiplex PCR, and TCRdb's table has in-frame clones only and misses some. That table furnishes V, J and clone size, whereas the DNA furnished D and trimming. The sample consists of 180,000 or so clones, roughly 80% of them appearing once. Germline CDR1 and CDR2: SGHAT and FQDESV (reference sequence). The CDR3 is 13 residues long. The germline V and J ends were trimmed by 5 bases and 6 bases, with 14 bases remaining between them.

This receptor was taken from a woman in her forties or fifties in good health and CMV-seropositive. The V and J genes are TRBV11-1 and TRBJ2-7; D perhaps matches TRBD2 (7 bases). The sample was PBMCs. CDR3 sequence reads: CASSRLGGAEQYF. The CDR3 bases are TGTGCCAGCAGCCGACTGGGGGGGGCCGAGCAGTACTTC.